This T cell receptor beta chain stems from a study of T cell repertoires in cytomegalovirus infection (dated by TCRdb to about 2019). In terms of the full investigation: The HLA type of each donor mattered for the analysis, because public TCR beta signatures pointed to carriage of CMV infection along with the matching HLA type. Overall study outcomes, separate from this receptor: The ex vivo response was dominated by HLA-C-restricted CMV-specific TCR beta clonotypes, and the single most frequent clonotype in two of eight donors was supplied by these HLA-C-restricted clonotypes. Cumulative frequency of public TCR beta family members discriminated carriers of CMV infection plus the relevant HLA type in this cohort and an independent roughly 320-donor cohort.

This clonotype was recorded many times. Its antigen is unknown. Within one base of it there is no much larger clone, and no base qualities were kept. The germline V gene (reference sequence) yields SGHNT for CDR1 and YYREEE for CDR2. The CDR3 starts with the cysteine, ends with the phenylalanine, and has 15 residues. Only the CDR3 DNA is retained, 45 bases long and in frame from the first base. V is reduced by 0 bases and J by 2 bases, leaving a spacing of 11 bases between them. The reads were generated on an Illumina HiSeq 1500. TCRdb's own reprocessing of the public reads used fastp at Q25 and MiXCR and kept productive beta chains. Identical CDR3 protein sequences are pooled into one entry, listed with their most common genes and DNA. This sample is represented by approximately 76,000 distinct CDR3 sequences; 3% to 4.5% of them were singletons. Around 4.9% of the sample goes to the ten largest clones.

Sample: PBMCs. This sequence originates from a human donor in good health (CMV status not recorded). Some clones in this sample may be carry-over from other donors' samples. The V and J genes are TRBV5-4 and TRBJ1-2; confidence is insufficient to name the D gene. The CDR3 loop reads CASSLGLAGNYGYTF. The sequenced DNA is TGTGCCAGCAGCTTGGGTCTGGCAGGCAACTATGGCTACACCTTC. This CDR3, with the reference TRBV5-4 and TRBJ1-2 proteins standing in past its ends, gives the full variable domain ETGVTQSPTHLIKTRGQQVTLRCSSQSGHNTVSWYQQALGQGPQFIFQYYREEENGRGNFPPRFSGLQFPNYSSELNVNALELDDSALYLCASSLGLAGNYGYTFGSGTRLTVV.